This entry lists 22 T cell receptor beta chains sequenced from one sample in a study of blood T cell repertoires in COVID-19. Sequencing was performed with immunoSEQ multiplex PCR; in TCRdb, only in-frame clones are kept and a portion is missing. The table shows approximately 150,000 clones, with roughly 90% occurring only once. The sample comprised peripheral blood. Receptors were obtained from a man aged 60-69 years with active or convalescent COVID-19.

The chain is built from TRBV28 and TRBJ1-2; 10 nucleotides match TRBD1. Unmatched junction bases numbered 6, after V lost 5 bases and J lost 6 bases. In germline, CDR1 is MDHEN, CDR2 SYDVKM. The CDR3 is made up of 14 amino acids. CDR3 loop: CASSTGQGYDGYTF. The CDR3 nucleotides read TGTGCCAGCAGTACGGGACAGGGGTATGATGGCTACACCTTC.

The count of this clone is one. This chain uses TRBV6-5 with TRBJ2-5; possible D gene TRBD1, 5 bases. The CDR3 is 14 amino acids. CDR1 is MNHEY, CDR2 SVGAGI, per germline. V was pared by 2 bases and J by 5 bases, with 12 bases between. The CDR3 sequence is CASSYGQGWETQYF. CDR3 nucleotide sequence: TGTGCCAGCAGTTACGGGCAGGGTTGGGAGACCCAGTACTTC.

The chain couples TRBV11-2 to TRBJ2-1; 9 bases align to TRBD2. This CDR3 is built from 13 residues. Trimming removed 4 bases from V and 14 bases from J; junction bases left unmatched: 9. Germline V gene sequence: CDR1 SGHAT, CDR2 FQNNGV. The CDR3, as DNA: TGTGCCAGCAGCTCAGGACTAGCGCAGGGGAAGTTCTTC. This gives the protein CASSSGLAQGKFF.

The CDR3 nucleotides read TGTGCCAGCAGCGTCAGGGGGCCAGGGGAAAAACTGTTTTTT. This gives the protein CASSVRGPGEKLFF. The V gene is TRBV9, the J gene TRBJ1-4; 8 positions match TRBD1. Germline lookup yields CDR1 SGDLS and CDR2 YYNGEE. The CDR3 has 14 amino acids. The junction had 5 bases not matched to a gene; V was cut back by 2 bases and J by 8 bases.

DNA for the CDR3: TGTGCCAGCAGTCTCACTAGCGGGAGGCCCTCCTCCTACAATGAGCAGTTCTTC. Translation: CASSLTSGRPSSYNEQFF. This chain connects TRBV6-6 to TRBJ2-1, with TRBD2 matching over 12 bases. This CDR3 region has 18 residues. Germline loops: CDR1 MNHNY, CDR2 SVGAGI (reference sequence). The V segment lost 5 bases and the J segment 0 bases; nucleotides outside the gene matches: 8.

This rearrangement joins TRBV12-3 or TRBV12-4 to TRBJ1-1; D is unresolved. V lost 6 bases and J 6 bases, leaving 11 bases between the germline ends. The CDR3 extends over 12 amino acids. DNA for the CDR3: TGTGCCAGCAGCCGAACGAGGGCTGAAGCTTTCTTT. The encoded protein is CASSRTRAEAFF.

V is TRBV19 and J is TRBJ1-5; D gene unclear. Trimming pared 8 bases from V and 7 bases from J, leaving 21 bases between. The CDR3 covers 15 residues. Germline assignment: CDR1 LNHDA and CDR2 SQIVND (reference sequence). The CDR3 sequence: CASGRAGRGSQPQHF. The CDR3 coding sequence is TGTGCCAGTGGAAGAGCCGGGCGCGGGTCACAGCCCCAGCATTTT.

The chain joins TRBV5-1 to TRBJ2-5, with a weak D call TRBD2 (6 bases). CDR1 and CDR2 from the germline V gene are SGHRS and YFSETQ. The V end was cut by 2 bases, the J end by 5 bases, with 22 bases between. The CDR3 totals 17 residues. This CDR3 is CASSFSRGGGKGETQYF. DNA for the CDR3: TGCGCCAGCAGCTTCTCCCGGGGAGGAGGGAAGGGGGAGACCCAGTACTTC.

J is TRBJ2-3 and V is TRBV7-2, with 12 positions matching TRBD2. The CDR3 is 15 amino acids. CDR1 and CDR2 from the germline V gene are SGHTA and FQGNSA. Trimming at V came to 6 bases and at J to 4 bases, leaving 5 bases not matched to a gene. This CDR3 is CASRRLAGVADTQYF. As DNA, the CDR3 is TGTGCCAGCAGAAGACTAGCGGGAGTTGCAGATACGCAGTATTTT.

This sequence joins TRBV29-1 and TRBJ1-2, with 7 bases identical to TRBD1. This CDR3 comprises 15 residues. The V and J ends lost 7 bases and 0 bases, in that order; junction bases with no gene match: 11. From germline, CDR1 is SQVTM and CDR2 ANQGSEA. CDR3 sequence: CSASNPGQSNYGYTF. CDR3 sequence (DNA): TGCAGCGCGTCGAACCCGGGACAGTCTAACTATGGCTACACCTTC.

The rearrangement uses TRBV5-6 and TRBJ1-6; D call uncertain. CDR3 length: 18 residues. Looked up from germline, CDR1 is SGHDT and CDR2 is YYEEEE. The germline V and J ends were trimmed by 2 bases and 7 bases, with 22 bases remaining between them. The CDR3 protein is CASSLSFESSRGNSPLHF. The CDR3 region has the DNA TGTGCCAGCAGCTTATCGTTTGAGAGCAGCCGAGGGAATTCACCCCTCCACTTT. Supplemented by reference TRBV5-6 and TRBJ1-6, the full variable domain reads DAGVTQSPTHLIKTRGQQVTLRCSPKSGHDTVSWYQQALGQGPQFIFQYYEEEERQRGNFPDRFSGHQFPNYSSELNVNALLLGDSALYLCASSLSFESSRGNSPLHFGNGTRLTVT.

V is TRBV3-1 (or the pseudogene TRBV3-2) and J is TRBJ2-7; D is possibly TRBD1 (6 bases). The CDR3 consists of 12 residues. CDR1 LGHDT and CDR2 YNNKEL come from the germline V gene (reference sequence). Trimming cost V 3 bases and J 6 bases, with 9 bases left between them. Written as DNA, the CDR3 is TGTGCCAGCAGCCATACAGGGACCGAGCAGTACTTC. Residues: CASSHTGTEQYF.

This chain connects TRBV10-3 to TRBJ1-1; D is unclear. This CDR3 comprises 13 residues. Germline V gene sequence: CDR1 ENHRY, CDR2 SYGVKD. The ends were cut back, 7 bases at V and 4 bases at J, with 13 bases in the middle. CDR3 amino acids: CAIISTTGTEAFF. The CDR3 DNA follows: TGTGCCATCATCAGTACCACGGGCACTGAAGCTTTCTTT.

The chain uses TRBV6-5 and TRBJ2-2; the D gene is possibly TRBD1 (7 bases). V lost 10 bases to trimming and J lost 3 bases, with 12 bases between them. Germline CDR1 MNHEY, CDR2 SVGAGI. The CDR3 runs to 13 residues. DNA for the CDR3: TGTGCCACCACAGGGGAGGACACCGGGGAGCTGTTTTTT. Translation gives CATTGEDTGELFF.

The rearrangement uses TRBV7-9 and TRBJ1-6; D is unclear. The length of the CDR3 is 13 residues. V shed 1 base and J shed 10 bases, with 8 bases lying between them. Germline CDR1 and CDR2: SEHNR and FQNEAQ (reference sequence). The CDR3 nucleotides read TGTGCCAGCAGCTTAGGGACTGGATCACCCCTCCACTTT. Translating gives CASSLGTGSPLHF.

V and J are TRBV6-5 and TRBJ1-3; D is unresolved. This CDR3 comprises 13 residues. V lost 6 bases and J lost 0, with 6 bases in between. The V gene's germline CDR1 is MNHEY and CDR2 SVGAGI. CDR3 protein: CASRQYSGNTIYF. The CDR3 DNA is TGTGCCAGCAGGCAGTACTCTGGAAACACCATATATTTT.

This sequence joins TRBV3-1 (or the pseudogene TRBV3-2) and TRBJ2-7, with a weak D call TRBD1 (6 bases). V was shortened by 4 bases and J by 4 bases, with 14 bases between the two germline ends. This CDR3 has 14 residues. From germline, CDR1 is LGHDT and CDR2 YNNKEL (reference sequence). Here the CDR3 DNA reads TGTGCCAGCAGCCCTTACAAGGGGGAATACGAGCAGTACTTC. Its translation: CASSPYKGEYEQYF.

J is TRBJ1-1 and V is TRBV10-2, with 9 bases that match TRBD1. V lost 6 bases to trimming and J lost 0 bases; unmatched junction nucleotides: 5. Germline lookup yields CDR1 WSHSY and CDR2 SAAADI. The CDR3 sequence is 15 residues long. The CDR3 sequence is CASRYTGGMNTEAFF. For the CDR3, the DNA is TGCGCCAGCAGATATACAGGGGGCATGAACACTGAAGCTTTCTTT.

The V gene is TRBV23-1, the J gene TRBJ1-6; 8 bases line up with TRBD1. TRBV23-1 has ORF status, its function being uncertain. V was clipped by 6 bases and J by 0 bases; unmatched bases: 4. This CDR3 spans 16 amino acids. CDR3 bases: TGCGCCAGCAGAGGACAGGGAGGCTCCTATAATTCACCCCTCCACTTT. This gives the protein CASRGQGGSYNSPLHF.

The gene calls are TRBV6-5 and TRBJ2-7, with 8 positions matching TRBD2. The V and J ends lost 4 bases and 3 bases, in that order; junction bases with no gene match: 8. The CDR3 sequence is 15 residues long. The V gene's germline CDR1 is MNHEY and CDR2 SVGAGI. This CDR3 reads CASSLIAGLDYEQYF. The CDR3 DNA sequence: TGTGCCAGCAGTTTAATAGCGGGACTCGACTACGAGCAGTACTTC.

The chain carries TRBV14 and TRBJ2-3, with D possibly matching TRBD1 (5 bases). Trimming shortened V by 4 bases and J by 14 bases, and 19 bases separated the two germline ends. The length of the CDR3 is 13 residues. Germline CDR1 SGHDN, CDR2 FVKESK. The CDR3 sequence is CASSPGGAQVRYF. The CDR3 DNA reads as TGTGCCAGCAGCCCAGGTGGGGCCCAAGTCCGGTATTTT.

This clone occurred once. The chain couples TRBV10-3 to TRBJ2-7; 7 bases map to TRBD2. This CDR3 has 15 residues. Looked up from germline, CDR1 is ENHRY and CDR2 is SYGVKD. Trimming at V came to 3 bases and at J to 2 bases, leaving 7 bases not matched to a gene. DNA of the CDR3: TGTGCCATCAGTGATTTCGGGAGGCTGACCTACGAGCAGTACTTC. Protein sequence: CAISDFGRLTYEQYF.